This T cell receptor (beta chain) derives from a study of cytomegalovirus exposure and HLA in healthy donors listed by TCRdb under 2017. About the study as a whole: An earlier analysis of more than 550 of the donors reported 250 to 350 Gb of sequence data and 95 million to 120 million unique TCR beta sequences obtained from about 179 million T cells. An early release that covered about 600 HLA-typed donors contained approximately 320 gigabases of sequencing data and tens of millions of unique TCR sequences. Of the roughly 400 genotyped donors, over 65% fell in the genetic ancestry cluster associated with self-reported Caucasian donors. The aim of the study was to test whether cataloging public T cell receptors could identify signatures of past pathogen exposure. Using immunosequencing, the study profiled T cell repertoires from 640 or so subjects and related those repertoires to cytomegalovirus serostatus. Along with the roughly 670-subject first cohort, a separate validation cohort of around 120 different subjects was used. The study combined high-throughput TCR immunosequencing, statistical association of individual TCRs with disease status, and machine learning to predict cytomegalovirus infection status. In a later analysis, previously published TCR beta repertoires from several hundred donors were re-analyzed and high-resolution HLA genotyping was added so that TCR occurrence patterns could be studied. Rather than using new phenotypic data, the later analysis identified candidate immune exposures from TCR beta sequences and from how often those sequences occurred across donors. An earlier analysis of several hundred of the donors applied high-throughput TCR beta sequencing to assess whether each TCR beta V gene segment acted as functional or pseudogenic. Donor age, sex, ethnicity and CMV serostatus were compiled together with the repertoire data. A later genetic analysis took genome-wide SNP genotypes for about 65% of the 666 donors and used that subset as a discovery cohort. Every discovery cohort repertoire had been produced on one sequencing platform. Both class I and class II loci were covered by HLA typing, at four-digit resolution. The number of donors typed differed by locus, with roughly 620-630 for A, B, C, DRB1 and DQB1, roughly 520 for DQA1, 600 to 610 for DPA1, and about 450 for DPB1. About five DR-DQ haplotypes were treated as single units for association and clustering because of strong linkage in the cohort. Among some 400 genotyped donors of the cohort, an average of approximately 220,000 unique TCR beta nucleotide sequences was sequenced per donor, of which roughly 17% were non-productive. Overall study outcomes, separate from this receptor: According to a later analysis, parvovirus B19, influenza, CMV and Epstein-Barr virus appeared linked to several top co-occurrence clusters. Correlated functional status among segregating V segments might reflect linkage disequilibrium, but an unknown experimental factor could not be ruled out. The authors suggested that the approach could potentially be generalized to other disease states and immunological phenotypes. For the cohort, immune exposure information was limited to CMV serostatus. According to a later analysis, TCR association rates differed among HLA loci, with DRB1 alleles showing the most associated TCRs and HLA-C alleles showing the fewest. While some public TCRs were present in many individuals, most TCR sequences turned up only very rarely across donors. A further reported finding was that TCR beta sequences accurately predicted the HLA-A and HLA-B alleles for most subjects in the first cohort. Over 15 rarely observed V segments, including chromosome 9 orphons, were excluded from the earlier analysis of about 610 of the donors because counts were too low. An earlier analysis of approximately 500 of the donors showed that most TCR beta V segments appeared in productive rearrangements either about 87% or about 30% of the time, which broadly matched IMGT annotations. The 87-base-pair reads could not distinguish some IMGT-functional V segments, including TRBV6-2 and TRBV6-3, so those segments were excluded. In vitro tests confirmed that a few of the cytomegalovirus-associated TCR beta chains recognize cytomegalovirus antigens. A later analysis found that most CMV-associated TCR beta chains appeared HLA-restricted, with HLA associations seemingly driven largely by CMV exposure. A later analysis associated about 17,000 TCR beta sequences with specific HLA alleles at a false discovery rate of 0.05. The classifier was reported to diagnose cytomegalovirus status with high specificity and sensitivity in both the original cohort and the validation cohort. In a later genetic analysis, a missense DCLRE1C variant was associated with V-gene and J-gene trimming of TCR beta chains, and the association was replicated in an independent cohort. The sequencing pipeline was judged likely to have produced a cluster of highly shared sequence variants as a technical artifact. Presence/absence analyses assumed roughly uniform sequencing depth across donors, an assumption that may not hold. In this cohort, only TCR beta chains were sequenced, and detectable features were limited by the absence of alpha or paired-chain data. In a later analysis, HLA-associated TCR beta chains were found to be more clonally expanded and to have lower generation probabilities than equally common non-associated chains. Because some donors lacked HLA typing at each locus, the association tests relied only on the typed subset. Strong co-occurrence of HLA alleles, especially DR and DQ, made assigning TCR associations to individual alleles difficult. In the study, some 180 TCR beta chains were listed as associated with cytomegalovirus. Compared with the approximately 700-donor mean, donors in an Asian-associated ancestry cluster had fewer N-insertions in productive TCRs, according to a later genetic analysis.

Comments on this clone: Its antigen is currently not known. Per-base qualities were not stored, and no clone one base away is much larger.

The cohort consisted of approximately 670 healthy bone marrow donors. All cohort members were sampled while nominally healthy, although unrecorded immune exposures were likely present. The donor tested CMV seronegative and was one of the 352 seronegative cohort members. Each donor provided a peripheral blood sample, and peripheral blood mononuclear cells were used for TCR beta sequencing. Genomic DNA extraction from the blood cell samples was performed with the Qiagen DNeasy Blood Extraction Kit. The CDR3 runs 15 amino acids, cysteine and phenylalanine included. CDR3 DNA is the only sequence kept; it has 45 bases, read in frame from the first base. CDR1 and CDR2, per the germline V gene (reference sequence), are MNHEY and SMNVEV. V is cut back by 9 bases and J by 7 bases, with 13 bases in the junction unmatched. The library came from the immunoSEQ multiplex PCR assay. A mixture of 60 forward primers for TCR Vbeta segments and 13 reverse primers for TCR Jbeta segments was used in the multiplex PCR. The CDR3 region of rearranged TCR beta genes was amplified from genomic DNA with a multiplex PCR assay. The Illumina HiSeq System was used to sequence the amplified TCR beta libraries as 87-base-pair reads. The paper's processing steps were these. A later analysis tallied some 79 million unique TCR beta chains across the 700 or so repertoires, and approximately 12 million of those chains were shared by two or more donors. To remove PCR and sequencing errors, raw reads were error-corrected and collapsed into unique sequences using a nearest-neighbor algorithm that merged closely related sequences. Alignment of CDR3 sequences to IMGT reference sequences was used to assign V, D and J gene segments. For a sequence to be retained, a match of at least six nucleotides to both a V gene segment and a J gene segment was required. A rearrangement was called productive if the CDR3 had no stop codons and remained in frame with V and J, and every other rearrangement was called non-productive. CDR3 was defined by IMGT convention, running from the second conserved V-encoded cysteine to the conserved J-encoded phenylalanine. In an earlier analysis of some 550 of the donors, sequences lacking an unambiguous match to a single V gene segment were excluded. An earlier analysis of several hundred of the donors called V segments functional above 56.7% productive rearrangements and segregating when the between-donor standard deviation exceeded 5%. To diagnose cytomegalovirus status from the catalog of TCR beta chain sequences, a statistical classification framework was built. In a later analysis, TCR nucleotide sequences were compared against IMGT/GENE-DB human TR gene sequences so that V and J genes could be assigned. In a later analysis, CDR3 sequences and most-parsimonious VDJ recombination scenarios were assigned using the TCRdist pipeline. In a later analysis, every TCR beta chain was defined by the combination of its CDR3 amino acid sequence and its V-gene family, and reads without a unique V-gene family were dropped. A later analysis removed 592 highly shared, low-generation-probability nucleotide sequences to deal with suspected cross-contamination and a sequencing artifact. In a later analysis, a clonal expansion index for each public chain was calculated from normalized within-repertoire ranks of inferred template counts. In a later analysis, generation probabilities were computed using a VDJ recombination model fitted to out-of-frame rearrangements, and the results were checked against IGoR. In a later analysis, TCR-TCR, TCR-HLA and TCR-CMV co-occurrence was scored with hypergeometric tests, and a repertoire-size bias correction was applied to TCR pairs. In a later analysis, false discovery rates were estimated by permuting HLA or CMV assignments 20 times. In a later analysis, co-occurring TCRs were grouped using DBSCAN, with TCRdist sequence similarity added in when clustering inside HLA-allele-positive subsets. For co-occurrence clustering, repertoires with fewer than 30,000 or more than 120,000 public chains were excluded, along with roughly five repertoires with anomalous nucleotide sharing. Drawn from immuneACCESS, this table holds only the in-frame rearrangements with V and J called that TCRdb kept. Clones are partly lost; checked studies trace under half to an unresolved V gene and leave the rest unexplained. V and J calls and clone size are copied from that table; D and trimming were computed from the DNA. This sample comprises about 110,000 clones, just over 70% of them detected only once. 0.79% of the sample goes to the ten largest clones.

This chain is built from TRBV27 and TRBJ1-5; 9 of the junction bases match TRBD1. The sequence derives from a boy younger than 18 in good health and CMV-seronegative. Sequencing used PBMCs. The nucleotides read TGTGCCAGTAGTCCCGGGACAGGGAACAGACAGCCCCAGCATTTT. Its protein product is CASSPGTGNRQPQHF.